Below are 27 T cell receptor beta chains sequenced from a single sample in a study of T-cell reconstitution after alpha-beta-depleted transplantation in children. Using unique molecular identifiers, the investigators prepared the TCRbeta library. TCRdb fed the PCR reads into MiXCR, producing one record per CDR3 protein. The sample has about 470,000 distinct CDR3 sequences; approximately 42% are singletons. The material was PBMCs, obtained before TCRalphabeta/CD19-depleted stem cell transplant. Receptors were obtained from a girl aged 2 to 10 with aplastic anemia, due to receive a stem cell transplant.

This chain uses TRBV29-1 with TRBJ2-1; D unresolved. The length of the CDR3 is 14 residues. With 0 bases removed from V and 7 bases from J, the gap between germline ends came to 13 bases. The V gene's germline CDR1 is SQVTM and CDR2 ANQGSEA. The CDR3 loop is CSVEEPKGQNEQFF. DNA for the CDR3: TGCAGCGTTGAAGAGCCGAAGGGTCAGAATGAGCAGTTCTTC.

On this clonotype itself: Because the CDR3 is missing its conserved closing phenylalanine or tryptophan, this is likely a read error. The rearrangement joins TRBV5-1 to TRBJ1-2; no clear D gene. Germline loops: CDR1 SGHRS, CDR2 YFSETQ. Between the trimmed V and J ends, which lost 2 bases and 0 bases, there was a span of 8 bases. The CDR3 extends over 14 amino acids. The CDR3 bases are TGCGCCAGCAGCTTTCCAGATGCTAACTATGGCTACACCTAC. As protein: CASSFPDANYGYTY.

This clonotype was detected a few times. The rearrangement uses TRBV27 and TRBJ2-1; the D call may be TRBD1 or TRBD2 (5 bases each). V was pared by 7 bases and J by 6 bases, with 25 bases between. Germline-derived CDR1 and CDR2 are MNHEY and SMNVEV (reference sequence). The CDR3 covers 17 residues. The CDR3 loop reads CASTGPWAPNRGNEQFF. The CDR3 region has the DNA TGTGCCAGCACGGGGCCATGGGCCCCAAATCGGGGCAATGAGCAGTTCTTC.

DNA of the CDR3: TGTGCCAGCACCCAACAGGGGAGGAACACTGAAGCTTTCTTT. It encodes CASTQQGRNTEAFF. The chain links TRBV6-1 to TRBJ1-1; TRBD1 matches 7 bases. The CDR3 extends over 14 amino acids. Trimming took 7 bases from V and 1 from J; bases not matched to a gene: 6. Germline CDR1 reads MNHNS; CDR2 reads SASEGT.

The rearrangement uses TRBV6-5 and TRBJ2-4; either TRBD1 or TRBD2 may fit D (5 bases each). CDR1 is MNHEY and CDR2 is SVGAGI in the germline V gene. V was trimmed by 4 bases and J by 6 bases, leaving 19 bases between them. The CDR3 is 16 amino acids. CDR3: CASSSSPGTGSNIQYF. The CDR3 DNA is TGTGCCAGCAGTTCTTCCCCCGGGACCGGGTCAAACATTCAGTACTTC.

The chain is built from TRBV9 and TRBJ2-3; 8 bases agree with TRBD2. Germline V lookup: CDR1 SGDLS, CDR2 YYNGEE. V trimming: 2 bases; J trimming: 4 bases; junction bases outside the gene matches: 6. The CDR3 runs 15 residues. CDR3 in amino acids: CASSVRGGGPDTQYF. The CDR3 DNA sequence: TGTGCCAGCAGCGTCAGGGGCGGGGGGCCAGATACGCAGTATTTT.

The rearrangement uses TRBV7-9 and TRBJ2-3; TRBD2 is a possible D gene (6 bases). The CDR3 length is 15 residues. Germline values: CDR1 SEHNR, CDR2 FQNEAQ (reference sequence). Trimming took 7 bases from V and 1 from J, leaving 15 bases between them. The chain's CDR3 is CASTWDFGGTDTQYF. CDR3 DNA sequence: TGTGCCAGCACCTGGGACTTCGGGGGCACAGATACGCAGTATTTT.

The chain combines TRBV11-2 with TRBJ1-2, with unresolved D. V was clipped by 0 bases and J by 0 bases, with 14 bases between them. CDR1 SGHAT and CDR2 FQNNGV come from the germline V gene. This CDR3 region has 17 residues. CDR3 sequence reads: CASSLDSLIMTNYGYTF. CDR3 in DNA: TGTGCCAGCAGCTTAGATTCGCTCATCATGACTAACTATGGCTACACCTTC.

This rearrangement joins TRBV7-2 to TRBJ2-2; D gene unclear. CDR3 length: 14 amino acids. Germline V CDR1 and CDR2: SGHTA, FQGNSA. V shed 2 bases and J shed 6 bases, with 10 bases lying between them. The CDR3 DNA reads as TGTGCCAGCAGCTTACGACCTTCTTCCGGGGAGCTGTTTTTT. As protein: CASSLRPSSGELFF.

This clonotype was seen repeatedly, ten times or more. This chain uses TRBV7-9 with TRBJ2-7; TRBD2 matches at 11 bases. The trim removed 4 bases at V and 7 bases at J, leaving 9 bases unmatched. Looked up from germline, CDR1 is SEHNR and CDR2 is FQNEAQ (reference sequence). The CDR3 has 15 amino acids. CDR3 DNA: TGTGCCAGCAGCTATAGCGGGAGGGCCGTCCGGGAGCAGTACTTC. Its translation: CASSYSGRAVREQYF. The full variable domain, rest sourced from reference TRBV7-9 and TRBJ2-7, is DTGVSQNPRHKITKRGQNVTFRCDPISEHNRLYWYRQTLGQGPEFLTYFQNEAQLEKSRLLSDRFSAERPKGSFSTLEIQRTEQGDSAMYLCASSYSGRAVREQYFGPGTRLTVT.

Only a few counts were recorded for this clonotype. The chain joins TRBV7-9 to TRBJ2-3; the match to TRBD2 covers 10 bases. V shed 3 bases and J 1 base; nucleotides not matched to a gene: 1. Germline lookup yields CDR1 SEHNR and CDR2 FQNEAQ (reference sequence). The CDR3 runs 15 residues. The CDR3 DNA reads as TGTGCCAGCAGCTTTACTAGCGGGGGCACAGATACGCAGTATTTT. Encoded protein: CASSFTSGGTDTQYF. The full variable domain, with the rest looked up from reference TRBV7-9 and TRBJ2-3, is DTGVSQNPRHKITKRGQNVTFRCDPISEHNRLYWYRQTLGQGPEFLTYFQNEAQLEKSRLLSDRFSAERPKGSFSTLEIQRTEQGDSAMYLCASSFTSGGTDTQYFGPGTRLTVL.

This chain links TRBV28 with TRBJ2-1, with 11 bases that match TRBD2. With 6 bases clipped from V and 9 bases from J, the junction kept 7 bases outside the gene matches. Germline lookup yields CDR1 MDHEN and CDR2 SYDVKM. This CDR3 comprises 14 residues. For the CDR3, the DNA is TGTGCCAGCAGATATAGCGGGAGGGGCAGTGAGCAGTTCTTC. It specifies CASRYSGRGSEQFF.

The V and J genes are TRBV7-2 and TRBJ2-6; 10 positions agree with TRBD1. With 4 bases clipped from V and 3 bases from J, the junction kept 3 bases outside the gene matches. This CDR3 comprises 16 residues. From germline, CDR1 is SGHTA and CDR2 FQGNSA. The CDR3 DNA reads TGTGCCAGCAGCTCCGGGACAGGGGATGGGGCCAACGTCCTGACTTTC. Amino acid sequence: CASSSGTGDGANVLTF.

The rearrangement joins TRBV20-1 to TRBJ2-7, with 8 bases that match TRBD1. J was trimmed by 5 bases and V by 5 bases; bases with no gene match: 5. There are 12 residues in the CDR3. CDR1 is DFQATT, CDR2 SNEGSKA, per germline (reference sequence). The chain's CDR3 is CSAPDRGNEQYF. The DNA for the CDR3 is TGCAGTGCTCCCGACAGGGGCAACGAGCAGTACTTC.

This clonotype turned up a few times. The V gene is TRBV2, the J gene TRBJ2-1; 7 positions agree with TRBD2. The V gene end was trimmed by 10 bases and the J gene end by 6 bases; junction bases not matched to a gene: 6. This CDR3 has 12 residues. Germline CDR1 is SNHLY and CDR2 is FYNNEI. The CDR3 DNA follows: TGTGCCATCGCGGGCGGGAGCAATGAGCAGTTCTTC. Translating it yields CAIAGGSNEQFF.

The CDR3 spells CSATTGNGETQYF. The CDR3 bases are TGCAGTGCAACTACAGGGAACGGAGAGACCCAGTACTTC. The chain has TRBV20-1 and TRBJ2-5; D perhaps matches TRBD1 (6 bases). Germline CDR1 is DFQATT and CDR2 is SNEGSKA (reference sequence). V dropped 6 bases and J dropped 4 bases, with 15 bases sitting between them. This CDR3 contains 13 residues.

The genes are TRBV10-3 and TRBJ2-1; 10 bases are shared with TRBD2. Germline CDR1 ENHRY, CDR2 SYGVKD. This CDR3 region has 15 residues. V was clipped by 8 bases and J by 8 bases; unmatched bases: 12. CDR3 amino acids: CAIALSGRASDEQFF. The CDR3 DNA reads TGTGCCATCGCGTTGAGCGGGAGGGCCAGCGATGAGCAGTTCTTC.

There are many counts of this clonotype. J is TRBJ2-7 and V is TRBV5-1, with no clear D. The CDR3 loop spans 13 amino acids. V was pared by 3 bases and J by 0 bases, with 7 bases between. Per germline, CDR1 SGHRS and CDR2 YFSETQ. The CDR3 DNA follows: TGCGCCAGCAGCTACAGTTACTCCTACGAGCAGTACTTC. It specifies CASSYSYSYEQYF.

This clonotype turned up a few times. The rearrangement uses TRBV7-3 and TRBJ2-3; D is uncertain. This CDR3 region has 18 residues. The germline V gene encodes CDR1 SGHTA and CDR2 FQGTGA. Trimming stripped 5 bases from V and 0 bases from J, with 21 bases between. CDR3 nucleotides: TGTGCCAGCAGCATAAGACCTTCGGCAGCGCTAAGCACAGATACGCAGTATTTT. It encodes CASSIRPSAALSTDTQYF. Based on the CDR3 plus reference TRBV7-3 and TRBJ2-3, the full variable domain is GAGVSQTPSNKVTEKGKYVELRCDPISGHTALYWYRQSLGQGPEFLIYFQGTGAADDSGLPNDRFFAVRPEGSVSTLKIQRTERGDSAVYLCASSIRPSAALSTDTQYFGPGTRLTVL.

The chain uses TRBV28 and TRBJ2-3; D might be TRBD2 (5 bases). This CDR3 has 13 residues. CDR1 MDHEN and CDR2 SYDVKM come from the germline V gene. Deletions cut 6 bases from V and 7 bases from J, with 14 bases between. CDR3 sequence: CASRIRLPNTQYF. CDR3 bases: TGTGCCAGCAGAATTAGACTACCCAATACGCAGTATTTT. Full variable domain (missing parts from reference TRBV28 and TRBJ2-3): DVKVTQSSRYLVKRTGEKVFLECVQDMDHENMFWYRQDPGLGLRLIYFSYDVKMKEKGDIPEGYSVSREKKERFSLILESASTNQTSMYLCASRIRLPNTQYFGPGTRLTVL.

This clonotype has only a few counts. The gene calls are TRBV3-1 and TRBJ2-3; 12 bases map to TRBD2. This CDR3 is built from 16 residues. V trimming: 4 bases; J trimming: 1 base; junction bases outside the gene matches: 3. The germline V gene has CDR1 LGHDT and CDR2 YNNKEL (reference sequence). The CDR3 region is CASSPTSGGRTDTQYF. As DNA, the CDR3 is TGTGCCAGCAGCCCGACTAGCGGGGGCCGCACAGATACGCAGTATTTT.

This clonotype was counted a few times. The CDR3 here is CSARGQGGSEAFF. The CDR3 bases are TGCAGTGCTAGGGGACAGGGAGGTTCTGAAGCTTTCTTT. The chain carries TRBV20-1 and TRBJ1-1; 9 positions match TRBD1. Germline CDR1 and CDR2: DFQATT and SNEGSKA (reference sequence). CDR3 length equals 13 residues. The V segment lost 3 bases and the J segment 6 bases; nucleotides outside the gene matches: 5.

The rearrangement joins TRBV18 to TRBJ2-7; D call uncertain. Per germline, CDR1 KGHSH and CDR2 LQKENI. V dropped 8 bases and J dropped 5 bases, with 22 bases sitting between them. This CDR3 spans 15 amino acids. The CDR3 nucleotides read TGTGCCAGCGCCAGAGCCAGCTCCTTAGGAGACGAGCAGTACTTC. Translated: CASARASSLGDEQYF. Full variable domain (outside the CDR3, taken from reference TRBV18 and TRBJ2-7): NAGVMQNPRHLVRRRGQEARLRCSPMKGHSHVYWYRQLPEEGLKFMVYLQKENIIDESGMPKERFSAEFPKEGPSILRIQQVVRGDSAAYFCASARASSLGDEQYFGPGTRLTVT.

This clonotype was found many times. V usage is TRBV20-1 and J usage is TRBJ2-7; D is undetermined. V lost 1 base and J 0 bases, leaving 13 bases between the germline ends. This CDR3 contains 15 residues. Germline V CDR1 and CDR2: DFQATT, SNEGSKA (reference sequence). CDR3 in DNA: TGCAGTGCTAGAGGTCTGACATTGAGCTCCTACGAGCAGTACTTC. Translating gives CSARGLTLSSYEQYF.

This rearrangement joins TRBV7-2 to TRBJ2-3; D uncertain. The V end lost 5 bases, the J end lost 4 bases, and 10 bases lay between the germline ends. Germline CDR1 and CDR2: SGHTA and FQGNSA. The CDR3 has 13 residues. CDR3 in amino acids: CASSAMESDTQYF. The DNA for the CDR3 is TGTGCCAGCAGCGCGATGGAGTCAGATACGCAGTATTTT. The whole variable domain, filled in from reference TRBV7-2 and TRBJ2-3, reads GAGVSQSPSNKVTEKGKDVELRCDPISGHTALYWYRQSLGQGLEFLIYFQGNSAPDKSGLPSDRFSAERTGGSVSTLTIQRTQQEDSAVYLCASSAMESDTQYFGPGTRLTVL.

The CDR3 region has the DNA TGTGCCAGCAGTTTTTCCCCCTTGACTTCATCCTACGAGCAGTACTTC. The encoded protein is CASSFSPLTSSYEQYF. The chain has TRBV27 and TRBJ2-7; D gene uncertain. Trimming shortened V by 3 bases and J by 1 base, and 16 bases separated the two germline ends. CDR3 length equals 16 residues. CDR1 is MNHEY, CDR2 SMNVEV, per germline (reference sequence).

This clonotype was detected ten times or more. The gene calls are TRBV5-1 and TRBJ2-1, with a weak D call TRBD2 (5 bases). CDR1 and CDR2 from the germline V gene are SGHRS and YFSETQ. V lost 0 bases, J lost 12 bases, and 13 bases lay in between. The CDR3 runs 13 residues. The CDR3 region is CASSLERGQRQFF. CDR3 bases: TGCGCCAGCAGCTTGGAACGCGGGCAAAGGCAGTTCTTC.